Below are 21 T cell receptor beta chains sequenced from a single sample in a study of T cell repertoires in cytomegalovirus infection. Using its own MiXCR run on the reads, TCRdb lists one record per CDR3 protein. The sample has some 920,000 distinct CDR3 sequences, approximately 32% seen once; the top ten hold over 10%. No cognate antigen is known for these TCRs. Sample: cultured CD8+ T cells from PBMCs, taken from culture after CMV antigen stimulation. These receptors all come from a human donor in good health (CMV status not recorded). Some clones in this sample may be carry-over from other donors' samples.

About this clonotype: Being one base from a much bigger clone, this may be a read error. The V call is TRBV7-6, the J call TRBJ1-1; 7 bases are a match to TRBD1. The CDR3 is made up of 17 amino acids. V lost 5 bases, J lost 3 bases, and 15 bases stayed unmatched. Germline V gene lookup returns CDR1 SGHVS and CDR2 FNYEAQ. CDR3 sequence (DNA): TGTGCCAGCAGCGGGGGACAGTGCGGGAATATGGACACTGAAGCTTTCTTT. Protein sequence: CASSGGQCGNMDTEAFF.

This clonotype was seen a handful of times. This chain links TRBV3-1 with TRBJ2-7; TRBD2 aligns across 11 bases. The V gene end was trimmed by 3 bases and the J gene end by 3 bases; junction bases not matched to a gene: 1. Germline loops: CDR1 LGHDT, CDR2 YNNKEL (reference sequence). The CDR3 runs to 14 residues. The CDR3 loop reads CASSQGTSGYEQYF. CDR3 DNA sequence: TGTGCCAGCAGCCAGGGGACTAGCGGCTACGAGCAGTACTTC.

This clonotype has just a few counts. V is TRBV6-2 or TRBV6-3 and J is TRBJ2-2; a possible D gene is TRBD2 (6 bases). V lost 4 bases and J lost 7, with 10 bases in between. Germline V lookup: CDR1 MNHEY, CDR2 SVGEGT. CDR3 length: 13 amino acids. CDR3 loop: CASSFEGGGELFF. The CDR3 region has the DNA TGTGCCAGCAGTTTCGAGGGAGGCGGGGAGCTGTTTTTT.

A few counts support this clonotype. The rearrangement uses TRBV27 and TRBJ2-1; 8 bases agree with TRBD1. Germline values: CDR1 MNHEY, CDR2 SMNVEV (reference sequence). The CDR3 sequence is 14 residues long. J gave up 9 bases and V 5 bases, and 9 bases lay outside the gene matches. The CDR3 reads CASSLTQGATEQFF. Written as DNA, the CDR3 is TGTGCCAGCAGTCTCACCCAGGGGGCGACTGAGCAGTTCTTC.

The chain is built from TRBV19 and TRBJ2-2; no reliable D call. This CDR3 spans 14 amino acids. The V end lost 8 bases, the J end lost 4 bases, and 14 bases lay between the germline ends. Germline CDR1 is LNHDA and CDR2 is SQIVND (reference sequence). Here the CDR3 DNA reads TGTGCCAGTTTAACCGGGTCTTTCACCGGGGAGCTGTTTTTT. Protein: CASLTGSFTGELFF.

The chain has TRBV4-3 and TRBJ1-6, with no clear D. Per germline, CDR1 LGHNA and CDR2 YSLEER. CDR3 length equals 14 residues. Trimming cost V 3 bases and J 6 bases, with 9 bases left between them. The CDR3: CASSQLGPNSPLHF. The CDR3 DNA reads TGCGCCAGCAGCCAGTTAGGGCCTAATTCACCCCTCCACTTT.

This clonotype showed up many times. This sequence joins TRBV7-2 and TRBJ2-5, with TRBD1 identical over 9 bases. The CDR3 length is 15 residues. V lost 5 bases, J lost 1 base, and 5 bases stayed unmatched. Per the germline V gene, CDR1 is SGHTA and CDR2 is FQGNSA. As DNA, the CDR3 is TGTGCCAGCAGCCCGGGACAGGGCCCCCAAGAGACCCAGTACTTC. Protein sequence: CASSPGQGPQETQYF.

The chain carries TRBV6-5 and TRBJ1-2; D call uncertain. CDR3 length equals 15 residues. Germline CDR1 MNHEY, CDR2 SVGAGI. Trimming stripped 6 bases from V and 0 bases from J, with 14 bases between. This CDR3 is CASRRLTGTNYGYTF. The CDR3 bases are TGTGCCAGCAGGCGGTTGACCGGGACTAACTATGGCTACACCTTC.

The chain combines TRBV7-2 with TRBJ1-2, with TRBD1 matching 10 bases. CDR3 length: 16 residues. Losses at the gene ends were 3 bases for V and 8 bases for J; bases not matched to a gene: 12. Germline V gives CDR1 SGHTA, CDR2 FQGNSA. The CDR3: CASSLLGQGSKSGYTF. Written as DNA, the CDR3 is TGTGCCAGCAGCTTGCTGGGACAGGGGAGTAAGAGCGGCTACACCTTC.

The chain joins TRBV7-8 to TRBJ2-6; 10 bases are shared with TRBD1. V trimming: 5 bases; J trimming: 3 bases; junction bases outside the gene matches: 4. The CDR3 is 16 amino acids. Germline V CDR1 and CDR2: SGHVS, FQNEAQ. The CDR3 loop reads CASSVDRGYGANVLTF. The DNA of the CDR3 is TGTGCCAGCAGCGTGGACAGGGGGTATGGGGCCAACGTCCTGACTTTC.

This chain joins TRBV7-9 and TRBJ2-7; D tentatively fits TRBD1 or TRBD2 (5 bases each). The V end lost 11 bases, the J end lost 1 base, and 21 bases lay between the germline ends. The CDR3 covers 15 residues. The germline CDR1 and CDR2 sequences are SEHNR and FQNEAQ (reference sequence). This chain's CDR3 is CAVSRSGWGSYEQYF. The CDR3 DNA reads TGTGCCGTCTCTAGGTCAGGGTGGGGGTCCTACGAGCAGTACTTC.

The rearrangement uses TRBV7-9 and TRBJ1-1; D is perhaps TRBD1 (5 bases). V was clipped by 6 bases and J by 7 bases, with 18 bases between them. Germline V gives CDR1 SEHNR, CDR2 FQNEAQ (reference sequence). The CDR3 runs to 14 residues. The CDR3 DNA reads TGTGCCAGCAGACACGGGACCCGAGAAGGTGAAGCTTTCTTT. Translated, it gives CASRHGTREGEAFF.

This clonotype was counted between two and nine times. V is TRBV7-9 and J is TRBJ2-3; D ambiguous. The CDR3 spans 14 residues. Per germline, CDR1 SEHNR and CDR2 FQNEAQ (reference sequence). Trimming removed 5 bases at V and 6 bases at J, with 15 bases between. The CDR3 DNA reads as TGTGCCAGCAGCCTCCCCCAGCTCATGGATACGCAGTATTTT. Protein product: CASSLPQLMDTQYF.

This clonotype was seen a few times. The V and J genes are TRBV15 and TRBJ2-2; D remains ambiguous. CDR3 length: 16 residues. Germline CDR1 is LNHNV and CDR2 is YYDKDF (reference sequence). V shed 3 bases and J shed 1 base, with 12 bases lying between them. The CDR3 is CATSSRPSWNTGELFF. The DNA of the CDR3 is TGTGCCACCAGCAGCAGGCCATCTTGGAACACCGGGGAGCTGTTTTTT.

A remark on this clonotype: Since a much larger clone is just one base distant, this may be a read error. The rearrangement links TRBV6-2 or TRBV6-3 to TRBJ1-2, with D possibly being TRBD1 (5 bases). Trimming cost V 2 bases and J 5 bases, with 9 bases left between them. The CDR3 contains 13 residues. The germline gives CDR1 MNHEY, CDR2 SVGEGT. The CDR3 is CASSYGTEYGYTF. CDR3 bases: TGTGCCAGCAGTTACGGGACTGAATATGGCTACACCTTC.

This clonotype was observed a handful of times. The rearrangement joins TRBV6-6 to TRBJ1-1; no clear D gene. The germline V gene encodes CDR1 MNHNY and CDR2 SVGAGI (reference sequence). With 2 bases removed from V and 6 bases from J, the gap between germline ends came to 10 bases. The CDR3 is made up of 13 amino acids. For the CDR3, the DNA is TGTGCCAGCAGTTACACTGGCGGGGCTGAAGCTTTCTTT. Protein sequence: CASSYTGGAEAFF.

This clonotype was found once. The chain joins TRBV2 to TRBJ2-3; D might be TRBD1 (6 bases). Trimming shortened V by 4 bases and J by 2 bases, and 10 bases separated the two germline ends. CDR1 is SNHLY and CDR2 is FYNNEI in the germline V gene. The CDR3 has 14 residues. The CDR3 coding sequence is TGTGCCAGCAGTGGGACAGCCATCACAGATACGCAGTATTTT. Protein product: CASSGTAITDTQYF.

This clonotype was seen a few times. This chain connects TRBV4-1 to TRBJ2-5, with D hard to call. The germline V gene encodes CDR1 MGHRA and CDR2 YSYEKL. V was shortened by 3 bases and J by 3 bases, with 11 bases between the two germline ends. The length of the CDR3 is 14 residues. Here the CDR3 reads CASSQFGLEETQYF. Written as DNA, the CDR3 is TGCGCCAGCAGCCAGTTTGGGCTAGAAGAGACCCAGTACTTC.

This chain connects TRBV27 to TRBJ2-2; maybe TRBD1 (6 bases). From germline, CDR1 is MNHEY and CDR2 SMNVEV (reference sequence). Trimming left V 5 bases short and J 6 bases short, with 13 bases between. CDR3 size: 14 residues. The CDR3 coding sequence is TGTGCCAGCAGTCCCCAGGACAGCCCCGGGGAGCTGTTTTTT. It is translated as CASSPQDSPGELFF.

V and J are TRBV11-2 and TRBJ2-1, with D possibly TRBD1 on 6 matching bases. The V and J ends lost 1 base and 7 bases respectively, with 14 bases between them. Germline values: CDR1 SGHAT, CDR2 FQNNGV. The CDR3 length is 15 residues. The CDR3, as DNA: TGTGCCAGCAGCTTAGGTGGGGGCCCAGGGAATGAGCAGTTCTTC. Translation gives CASSLGGGPGNEQFF.

The rearrangement links TRBV6-6 to TRBJ2-3, with 9 nucleotides matching TRBD2. The length of the CDR3 is 17 residues. Germline V gives CDR1 MNHNY, CDR2 SVGAGI (reference sequence). V lost 2 bases, J lost 1 base, and 7 bases stayed unmatched. CDR3 in amino acids: CASSYPRLAERTDTQYF. CDR3 sequence (DNA): TGTGCCAGCAGTTACCCGAGACTAGCGGAGCGCACAGATACGCAGTATTTT.